Presented here are 15 T cell receptor beta chains from one specimen sequenced in a study of PD-L1 blockade in urothelial cancer. Time point specified: peripheral blood 6 weeks after treatment start. This table comes from immunoSEQ multiplex PCR, and its TCRdb copy is limited to in-frame clones, with some not included. The data show about 130,000 clones, roughly 88% seen once. The sequences come from PBMCs, collected around atezolizumab (anti-PD-L1) treatment. These receptors originate from a man between 45 and 60 years old with urothelial cancer.

The CDR3: CASSWGQGRGNTEAFF. The DNA for the CDR3 is TGTGCCAGCAGTTGGGGACAGGGAAGAGGGAACACTGAAGCTTTCTTT. The chain joins TRBV28 to TRBJ1-1, with 9 nucleotides matching TRBD1. After removal of 4 bases from V and 1 base from J, the junction contained 7 bases not matched to a gene. Per the germline V gene, CDR1 is MDHEN and CDR2 is SYDVKM. The CDR3 loop spans 16 amino acids. Combining the CDR3 with reference TRBV28 and TRBJ1-1 gives the whole variable domain DVKVTQSSRYLVKRTGEKVFLECVQDMDHENMFWYRQDPGLGLRLIYFSYDVKMKEKGDIPEGYSVSREKKERFSLILESASTNQTSMYLCASSWGQGRGNTEAFFGQGTRLTVV.

This rearrangement joins TRBV7-9 to TRBJ1-4, with D perhaps TRBD1 (6 bases). Germline loops: CDR1 SEHNR, CDR2 FQNEAQ (reference sequence). Between the trimmed V and J ends, which lost 0 bases and 2 bases, there was a span of 7 bases. The CDR3 consists of 15 residues. The DNA for the CDR3 is TGTGCCAGCAGCTTAGCGCAGGGGACTAATGAAAAACTGTTTTTT. Amino acids: CASSLAQGTNEKLFF.

V usage is TRBV2 and J usage is TRBJ1-1; D call uncertain. The CDR3 totals 14 residues. Germline CDR1 is SNHLY and CDR2 is FYNNEI. V lost 5 bases to trimming and J lost 7 bases, with 17 bases between them. Written as DNA, the CDR3 is TGTGCCAGCAGTCTTACTCATTCCCCCAATGAAGCTTTCTTT. Translated, it gives CASSLTHSPNEAFF.

CDR3 sequence (DNA): TGTGCCAGCAGCACACAGGGGTTCGCTGCTTTCTTT. It codes for CASSTQGFAAFF. This chain connects TRBV5-4 to TRBJ1-1; 7 bases are a match to TRBD1. Trimming cost V 4 bases and J 11 bases; bases outside gene matches: 8. This CDR3 spans 12 amino acids. The germline V gene encodes CDR1 SGHNT and CDR2 YYREEE (reference sequence).

The J gene is TRBJ2-3, the V gene TRBV11-2, with D possibly matching TRBD1 (6 bases). Germline CDR1 and CDR2: SGHAT and FQNNGV. The CDR3 has 16 amino acids. V shed 2 bases and J shed 3 bases, with 15 bases lying between them. The CDR3 reads CASSLFRQDKTDTQYF. CDR3 coding DNA: TGTGCCAGCAGCTTATTCAGACAGGATAAGACAGATACGCAGTATTTT. Together with reference TRBV11-2 and TRBJ2-3, the CDR3 gives the full variable domain: EAGVAQSPRYKIIEKRQSVAFWCNPISGHATLYWYQQILGQGPKLLIQFQNNGVVDDSQLPKDRFSAERLKGVDSTLKIQPAKLEDSAVYLCASSLFRQDKTDTQYFGPGTRLTVL.

The V and J genes are TRBV19 and TRBJ2-1, with a possible D match to TRBD1 (6 bases). CDR3 length: 10 residues. V lost 7 bases and J lost 8, with 6 bases in between. Germline V gives CDR1 LNHDA, CDR2 SQIVND (reference sequence). CDR3: CASKGDEQFF. The CDR3 coding sequence is TGTGCCAGTAAGGGGGATGAGCAGTTCTTC.

Turning to this clone: Other DNA sequences of this sample code for an identical CDR3. The chain employs TRBV5-1 and TRBJ2-1; 10 nucleotides agree with TRBD2. The J segment lost 2 bases and the V segment lost 0 bases, leaving 2 bases of the junction unmatched. The CDR3 extends over 16 amino acids. The germline V gene has CDR1 SGHRS and CDR2 YFSETQ. As DNA, the CDR3 is TGCGCCAGCAGCTTGGGGACTAGCGGCACCTACAATGAGCAGTTCTTC. Its protein product is CASSLGTSGTYNEQFF.

The chain couples TRBV7-3 to TRBJ2-5, with 15 bases lining up with TRBD2. The junction had 7 bases not matched to a gene; V was cut back by 5 bases and J by 0 bases. The CDR3 has 18 amino acids. Germline-derived CDR1 and CDR2 are SGHTA and FQGTGA. The CDR3 DNA follows: TGTGCCAGCAGCCTCGGACTAGCGGGAGGGCGGCACCAAGAGACCCAGTACTTC. Translated, it gives CASSLGLAGGRHQETQYF.

The chain couples TRBV28 to TRBJ2-7; TRBD2 agrees at 10 bases. V shed 6 bases, J shed 2 bases, and the junction held 13 bases outside the gene matches. The CDR3 is 17 amino acids. Germline-derived CDR1 and CDR2 are MDHEN and SYDVKM. CDR3 in DNA: TGTGCCAGCAGGGCTGACCCTAGCGGGAGAGATACCTACGAGCAGTACTTC. This translates into CASRADPSGRDTYEQYF.

This sequence joins TRBV6-5 and TRBJ1-1, with D uncertain. V was clipped by 0 bases and J by 2 bases, with 10 bases between them. The CDR3 spans 15 residues. CDR1 is MNHEY, CDR2 SVGAGI, per germline. The CDR3 bases are TGTGCCAGCAGTTACTCGATAGCGGATAACACTGAAGCTTTCTTT. Encoded protein: CASSYSIADNTEAFF.

This clone was detected once. This chain links TRBV19 with TRBJ2-7, with TRBD1 identical over 10 bases. V shed 5 bases and J 5 bases; nucleotides not matched to a gene: 9. The CDR3 contains 15 residues. Germline V gives CDR1 LNHDA, CDR2 SQIVND (reference sequence). CDR3 sequence: CASSSWGQGWHEQYF. Written as DNA, the CDR3 is TGTGCCAGTAGTTCCTGGGGACAGGGGTGGCACGAGCAGTACTTC.

The rearrangement joins TRBV6-5 to TRBJ1-1; D is unclear. The CDR3 sequence is 14 residues long. The germline V gene has CDR1 MNHEY and CDR2 SVGAGI. The V end was cut by 2 bases, the J end by 0 bases, with 7 bases between. The CDR3 here is CASSYGGMNTEAFF. For the CDR3, the DNA is TGTGCCAGCAGTTACGGCGGAATGAACACTGAAGCTTTCTTT.

J is TRBJ2-7 and V is TRBV5-1; the D gene is possibly TRBD2 (5 bases). Germline V gene data show CDR1 as SGHRS and CDR2 as YFSETQ. Trimming stripped 0 bases from V and 1 base from J, with 8 bases between. The CDR3 contains 14 residues. CDR3 sequence reads: CASSLETTSYEQYF. CDR3 bases: TGCGCCAGCAGCTTGGAGACTACTTCCTACGAGCAGTACTTC.

This chain links TRBV28 with TRBJ1-2; D is perhaps TRBD1 (5 bases). Germline-derived CDR1 and CDR2 are MDHEN and SYDVKM. V lost 7 bases to trimming and J lost 7 bases, with 25 bases between them. The CDR3 sequence is 16 residues long. The CDR3 is CASNTILMQGLGGYTF. CDR3 nucleotide sequence: TGTGCCAGCAACACCATCTTAATGCAGGGCTTAGGTGGCTACACCTTC.

The chain has TRBV5-1 and TRBJ1-2; D is undetermined. The CDR3 sequence is 15 residues long. Trimming cost V 5 bases and J 1 base, with 15 bases left between them. Per the germline V gene, CDR1 is SGHRS and CDR2 is YFSETQ. CDR3 sequence: CASSRQEGLNYGYTF. The CDR3 DNA reads as TGCGCCAGCAGTCGGCAGGAAGGCCTTAACTATGGCTACACCTTC.